Listed below are T cell receptor beta chains from one sample, sequenced in a study of T cell responses to AZD1222 COVID-19 vaccine. TCRdb's table, derived via immunoSEQ multiplex PCR, lists solely in-frame clones and lacks some. Counted here are just over 150,000 clones, around nine tenths occurring once; the ten biggest clones make up more than 6.5%. This sample comprised peripheral blood, obtained after recovery from COVID-19. These TCRs come from an adult who had recovered from COVID-19. Both conserved end residues are part of each CDR3. D genes are given only for firm matches. Expanded clones are given a class, and other clones once, few, many or no size at all.

j_call v_call d_call clone_size cdr3_nt cdr3_aa
TRBJ2-3 TRBV5-1 - - TGCGCCAGCCGGGCGGCCGGATTCACAGATACGCAGTATTTT CASRAAGFTDTQYF
TRBJ2-7 TRBV27 - - TGTGCCAGGACTCGGGGCGAAGTGCTGGCGTCCTACGAGCAGTACTTC CARTRGEVLASYEQYF
TRBJ1-1 TRBV13 - - TGTGCCAGCAGCTTATACCTGAACACTGAAGCTTTCTTT CASSLYLNTEAFF
TRBJ2-7 TRBV14 TRBD2 - TGTGCCAGCAGCCGCGTTACTAGCGGGAGGGTCCACGAGCAGTACTTC CASSRVTSGRVHEQYF
TRBJ1-5 TRBV28 - - TGTGCCAGCAGATACAAACTTGTCAGGAGCAATCAGCCCCAGCATTTT CASRYKLVRSNQPQHF
TRBJ2-2 TRBV11-2 - - TGTGCCAGCAGCTTGAGGGGTTCCGGGGAGCTGTTTTTT CASSLRGSGELFF
TRBJ2-2 TRBV7-3 TRBD1 - TGTGCCAGCAGCTTATCGCGGACCGCCACTGGGACAGGGGAGAACACCGGGGAGCTGTTTTTT CASSLSRTATGTGENTGELFF
TRBJ2-1 TRBV5-1 TRBD1 - TGCGCCAGCAGCTTGGGACAGGGGAAGGTGAGTGAGCAGTTCTTC CASSLGQGKVSEQFF
TRBJ1-1 TRBV4-3 - few TGCGCCAGCAGCCAAGATGGACCAGGACAGAACTTGAACACTGAAGCTTTCTTT CASSQDGPGQNLNTEAFF
TRBJ1-1 TRBV7-9 TRBD1 - TGTGCCAGCAGAAGACAGGGGGCTGGGAGCACTGAAGCTTTCTTT CASRRQGAGSTEAFF
TRBJ2-5 TRBV3-1/TRBV3-2 - - TGTGCCAGCAGCCCCCAGGGTTCCCAAGAGACCCAGTACTTC CASSPQGSQETQYF
TRBJ1-5 TRBV19 - - TGTGCCAGTAGTATAGGGCCGATACGGAATCAGCCCCAGCATTTT CASSIGPIRNQPQHF
TRBJ1-3 TRBV5-4 TRBD1 - TGTGCCAGCAGCTTAGACAGGGGGCGTCGAAACACCATATATTTT CASSLDRGRRNTIYF
TRBJ1-1 TRBV5-4 - once TGTGCCAGCAGCCGGACAGCGAACACTGAAGCTTTCTTT CASSRTANTEAFF
TRBJ2-2 TRBV4-3 - - TGCGCCAGCAGCCATCTAACCGGGGGAGGCACCGGGGAGCTGTTTTTT CASSHLTGGGTGELFF
TRBJ2-1 TRBV5-4 - - TGTGCCAGCAGCACGGGGCGGGTGGTATACAATGAGCAGTTCTTC CASSTGRVVYNEQFF
TRBJ1-1 TRBV2 - - TGTGCCACTCAGGGAGCTACGAACACTGAAGCTTTCTTT CATQGATNTEAFF
TRBJ2-1 TRBV10-2 TRBD2 - TGCGCCAGCAGCCCCGGGATAGCGGGAGGGCCGCAGGTGGGTGAGCAGTTCTTC CASSPGIAGGPQVGEQFF
TRBJ2-5 TRBV10-3 - - TGTGCCATCAGTGAGATGGACGGAGGTAGGGAGACCCAGTACTTC CAISEMDGGRETQYF
TRBJ1-6 TRBV7-9 TRBD1 - TGTGCCAGCAGCCCCACAACAGGGGGCTATAATTCACCCCTCCACTTT CASSPTTGGYNSPLHF
TRBJ1-4 TRBV5-1 - - TGCGCCAGCAGCGGAGACGGGCGTACGAACGAAAAACTGTTTTTT CASSGDGRTNEKLFF
TRBJ2-1 TRBV5-1 TRBD2 - TGCGCCAGCAGCAAGGAGGGGACTACCTACAATGAGCAGTTCTTC CASSKEGTTYNEQFF
TRBJ2-7 TRBV5-1 - - TGCGCCAGCAGCTTGCCTCATGCGTCCTACGAGCAGTACTTC CASSLPHASYEQYF
TRBJ1-4 TRBV12-3/TRBV12-4 - - TGTGCCAGCAGGGCCGGCGTGGAGGAAAAACTGTTTTTT CASRAGVEEKLFF
TRBJ2-7 TRBV11-3 - - TGTGCCAGCAGCCCAGGGGCCTTATACGAGCAGTACTTC CASSPGALYEQYF
TRBJ1-4 TRBV12-3/TRBV12-4 - - TGTGCCAGCAGTTTGGACGAAAAACTGTTTTTT CASSLDEKLFF
TRBJ2-5 TRBV11-3 - - TGTGCCAGCAGCTTCCGCCAACACCCTCAAGAGACCCAGTACTTC CASSFRQHPQETQYF
TRBJ2-3 TRBV18 - - TGTGCCAGCTCACTCCGGACTAGGGGGGACACAGATACGCAGTATTTT CASSLRTRGDTDTQYF
TRBJ1-2 TRBV3-1/TRBV3-2 - - TGTGCCAGCAGCCAAACAGACATAGACTATGGCTACACCTTC CASSQTDIDYGYTF
TRBJ1-1 TRBV18 - - TGTGCCAGCTCACCGCAAATGAGTAAATCTGAAGCTTTCTTT CASSPQMSKSEAFF
TRBJ2-3 TRBV7-2 - - TGTGCCAGCAGCTTCAGGCCAAATGGAGATACGCAGTATTTT CASSFRPNGDTQYF
TRBJ2-7 TRBV28 - - TGTGCCAGCAGTCCCGGTGGGGGGCGAGGGCTCTACGAGCAGTACTTC CASSPGGGRGLYEQYF
TRBJ1-2 TRBV25-1 - - TGTGCCAGCAGTGGCATCCGGGACCGTCCAACGGCCTATGGCTACACCTTC CASSGIRDRPTAYGYTF
TRBJ2-1 TRBV6-8 - - TGTGCCAGCAGTTACTCCGCAGGGACGTACAATGAGCAGTTCTTC CASSYSAGTYNEQFF
TRBJ2-3 TRBV5-4 - - TGTGCCAGCAGCTTAAGGGAGGACCAAATCACAGATACGCAGTATTTT CASSLREDQITDTQYF
TRBJ2-3 TRBV4-3 TRBD2 - TGCGCCAGCAGCCAACAAGGACTAGCAACAGATACGCAGTATTTT CASSQQGLATDTQYF
TRBJ1-3 TRBV2 - - TGTGCCAGCAGCTTTAGCTCTGGAAACACCATATATTTT CASSFSSGNTIYF
TRBJ1-5 TRBV28 - - TGTGCCAGCCACTTTGGGCTCCAGCCCCAGCATTTT CASHFGLQPQHF
TRBJ1-2 TRBV9 TRBD1 once TGTGCCAGCAGCCTCGGGACAGGACTCTCCCATGGCTACACCTTC CASSLGTGLSHGYTF
TRBJ2-3 TRBV7-8 TRBD1 - TGTGCCAGCAGCTTAGAACGGGACAGGGCGTGGGGCACAGATACGCAGTATTTT CASSLERDRAWGTDTQYF
TRBJ1-1 TRBV11-2 TRBD1 - TGTGCCAGCAGCTTGACAGGGGGCACTGAAGCTTTCTTT CASSLTGGTEAFF
TRBJ2-3 TRBV7-9 TRBD2 - TGTGCCAGCAGCTTACAAGCTTCTCTAGCGGGGGGCTACACAGATACGCAGTATTTT CASSLQASLAGGYTDTQYF
TRBJ1-5 TRBV6-5 - - TGTGCCAGCATGGGGGGCCTAGGTGGCCAGCCCCAGCATTTT CASMGGLGGQPQHF
TRBJ1-3 TRBV2 - - TGTGCCAGCAGCGAAGGGGCCAGGGCAGGAGCTGGAAACACCATATATTTT CASSEGARAGAGNTIYF
TRBJ1-2 TRBV19 - - TGTGCCAGTAGAAGGGACGGTAACTATGGCTACACCTTC CASRRDGNYGYTF
TRBJ1-2 TRBV2 - - TGTGCCAGATCTGGGGGGAATGGCTACACCTTC CARSGGNGYTF
TRBJ1-2 TRBV19 - - TGTGCCAGTAGACCCTCCGGGACACCAGATGGAGGCTACACCTTC CASRPSGTPDGGYTF
TRBJ1-1 TRBV5-6 - - TGTGCCAGCCAGCCTAACTGGGTGAACACTGAAGCTTTCTTT CASQPNWVNTEAFF
TRBJ2-1 TRBV7-3 TRBD2 - TGTGCCAGCAGCTTAACTAGCGGGGGTGAGCAGTTCTTC CASSLTSGGEQFF
TRBJ2-7 TRBV6-1 TRBD2 few TGTGCCAGCAGTGAGATTTTTGGGGGGGACGAGCAGTACTTC CASSEIFGGDEQYF
TRBJ1-2 TRBV5-6 TRBD1 - TGTGCCAGCAGCATATACAGGGGGCGCATCGGGGGCTACACCTTC CASSIYRGRIGGYTF
TRBJ1-1 TRBV15 - - TGTGCCACCAGCAGAAAGTACACTGAAGCTTTCTTT CATSRKYTEAFF
TRBJ1-4 TRBV10-3 - - TGTGCCATCAGTGAGAAGGCTAAAGGAGAGGAAAAACTGTTTTTT CAISEKAKGEEKLFF
TRBJ2-7 TRBV7-3 - - TGTGCCAGCAGCGGTCCGGTAGCGGTAAGCTCCTACGAGCAGTACTTC CASSGPVAVSSYEQYF
TRBJ1-3 TRBV7-3 - - TGTGCCAGCAGCTCGGGGCAGGGCCCTGGAAACACCATATATTTT CASSSGQGPGNTIYF